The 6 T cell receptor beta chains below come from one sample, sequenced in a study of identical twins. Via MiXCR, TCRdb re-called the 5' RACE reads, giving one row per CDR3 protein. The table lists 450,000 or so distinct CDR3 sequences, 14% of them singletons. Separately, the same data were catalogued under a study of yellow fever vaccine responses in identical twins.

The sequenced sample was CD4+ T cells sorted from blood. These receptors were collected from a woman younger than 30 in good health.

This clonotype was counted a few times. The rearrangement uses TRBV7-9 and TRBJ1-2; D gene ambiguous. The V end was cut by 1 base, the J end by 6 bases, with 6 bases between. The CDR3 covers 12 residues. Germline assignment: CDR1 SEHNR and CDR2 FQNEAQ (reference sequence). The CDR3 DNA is TGTGCCAGCAGCTTAGGGGAGGATGGCTACACCTTC. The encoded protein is CASSLGEDGYTF.

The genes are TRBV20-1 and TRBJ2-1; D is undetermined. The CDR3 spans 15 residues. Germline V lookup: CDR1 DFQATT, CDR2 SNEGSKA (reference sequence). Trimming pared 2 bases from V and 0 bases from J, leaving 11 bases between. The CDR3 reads CSARTRFSSYNEQFF. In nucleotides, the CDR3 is TGCAGTGCTAGAACCCGTTTCAGCTCCTACAATGAGCAGTTCTTC.

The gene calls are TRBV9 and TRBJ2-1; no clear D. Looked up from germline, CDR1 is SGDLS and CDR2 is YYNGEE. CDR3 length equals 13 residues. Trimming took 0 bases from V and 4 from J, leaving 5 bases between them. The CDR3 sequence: CASSVDFYNEQFF. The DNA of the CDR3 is TGTGCCAGCAGCGTAGATTTTTACAATGAGCAGTTCTTC.

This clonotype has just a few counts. As DNA, the CDR3 is TGCAGGGCAGGTCTCCCCAAGCTAGCGGGATCCACAGATACGCAGTATTTT. Protein product: CRAGLPKLAGSTDTQYF. The chain carries TRBV20-1 and TRBJ2-3; 9 bases fit TRBD2. CDR1 and CDR2 (germline): DFQATT, SNEGSKA (reference sequence). There are 17 residues in the CDR3.

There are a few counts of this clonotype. The CDR3: CASTPGQLDGEQFF. CDR3 in DNA: TGTGCCAGCACCCCGGGACAGCTGGACGGGGAGCAGTTCTTC. The J gene is TRBJ2-1, the V gene TRBV7-9; TRBD1 matches 7 bases. Trimming cost V 7 bases and J 10 bases; bases outside gene matches: 13. CDR1 is SEHNR and CDR2 is FQNEAQ in the germline V gene (reference sequence). The CDR3 is made up of 14 amino acids.

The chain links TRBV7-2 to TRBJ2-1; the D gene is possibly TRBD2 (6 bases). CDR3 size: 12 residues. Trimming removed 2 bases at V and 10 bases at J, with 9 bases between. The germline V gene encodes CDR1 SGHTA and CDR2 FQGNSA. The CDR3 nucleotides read TGTGCCAGCAGCTTACCCCTAGCGGAGCAGTTCTTC. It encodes CASSLPLAEQFF.